Shown below are 22 T cell receptor beta chains from a single sample sequenced in a study of shared clonotypes between healthy human individuals. TCRdb's copy holds only in-frame clones and misses some; the assay was immunoSEQ multiplex PCR. In the table there are roughly 1,000,000 clones, 75% to 80% of which are singletons. The sequenced sample consisted of memory CD4+ T cells from PBMCs. Subset of the sample: CD45RA-negative fraction. The source of these receptors is a man aged 18 to 35 in good health. Some clones in this sample may be carry-over from other donors' samples.

The chain recombines TRBV18 with TRBJ1-2; D remains unclear. Germline values: CDR1 KGHSH, CDR2 LQKENI. This CDR3 has 15 amino acids. V lost 4 bases and J lost 1, with 13 bases in between. The CDR3 here is CASSQDRTNNYGYTF. The DNA for the CDR3 is TGTGCCAGCTCACAGGACCGTACCAATAACTATGGCTACACCTTC. Based on the CDR3 plus reference TRBV18 and TRBJ1-2, the full variable domain is NAGVMQNPRHLVRRRGQEARLRCSPMKGHSHVYWYRQLPEEGLKFMVYLQKENIIDESGMPKERFSAEFPKEGPSILRIQQVVRGDSAAYFCASSQDRTNNYGYTFGSGTRLTVV.

The chain employs TRBV7-2 and TRBJ1-5, with D maybe TRBD1 (5 bases). CDR3 length: 14 residues. With 5 bases removed from V and 5 bases from J, the gap between germline ends came to 13 bases. Per the germline V gene, CDR1 is SGHTA and CDR2 is FQGNSA. This CDR3 is CASSPGHLHQPQHF. Written as DNA, the CDR3 is TGTGCCAGCAGCCCCGGACACCTCCATCAGCCCCAGCATTTT.

The chain combines TRBV6-6 with TRBJ1-2; 7 bases map to TRBD1. V trimming: 5 bases; J trimming: 6 bases; junction bases outside the gene matches: 9. From germline, CDR1 is MNHNY and CDR2 SVGAGI (reference sequence). The CDR3 has 14 amino acids. The CDR3 bases are TGTGCCAGCAGTACCCCGGCCACAGGGGATGGCTACACCTTC. Protein product: CASSTPATGDGYTF.

The genes are TRBV7-9 and TRBJ2-7; D remains unclear. Germline lookup yields CDR1 SEHNR and CDR2 FQNEAQ (reference sequence). The CDR3 has 11 residues. The V and J ends lost 0 bases and 6 bases respectively, with 3 bases between them. CDR3 nucleotides: TGTGCCAGCAGCTTAGCGATCGAGCAGTACTTC. This translates into CASSLAIEQYF. The variable domain in full, completed from reference TRBV7-9 and TRBJ2-7, reads DTGVSQNPRHKITKRGQNVTFRCDPISEHNRLYWYRQTLGQGPEFLTYFQNEAQLEKSRLLSDRFSAERPKGSFSTLEIQRTEQGDSAMYLCASSLAIEQYFGPGTRLTVT.

This CDR3 is CASSSAGGREQYF. CDR3 nucleotides: TGTGCCAGCAGTTCAGCAGGGGGGCGCGAGCAGTACTTC. V is TRBV6-6 and J is TRBJ2-7; possible D gene TRBD1, 7 bases. Germline V gene data show CDR1 as MNHNY and CDR2 as SVGAGI (reference sequence). Deletions cut 4 bases from V and 6 bases from J, with 13 bases between. The CDR3 is made up of 13 amino acids.

The chain employs TRBV9 and TRBJ2-5, with 12 bases matching TRBD2. Matching the DNA end better, TRBJ2-7 makes the J call doubtful. Germline assignment: CDR1 SGDLS and CDR2 YYNGEE. This CDR3 has 16 residues. CDR3 loop: CASSVGTSGASYEQYF. CDR3 DNA: TGTGCCAGCAGCGTAGGGACTAGCGGGGCATCCTACGAGCAGTACTTC.

The chain recombines TRBV29-1 with TRBJ1-1; unclear D gene. This CDR3 contains 14 residues. Germline CDR1 and CDR2: SQVTM and ANQGSEA. V was pared by 5 bases and J by 8 bases, with 21 bases between. CDR3 nucleotides: TGCAGCGTTCAGTTTAGGTTGAGCATGGCGGAAGCTTTCTTT. Translation: CSVQFRLSMAEAFF.

V is TRBV10-3 and J is TRBJ2-1; 13 bases align to TRBD2. The length of the CDR3 is 17 residues. Germline CDR1 reads ENHRY; CDR2 reads SYGVKD. V lost 6 bases to trimming and J lost 0 bases; unmatched junction nucleotides: 5. For the CDR3, the DNA is TGTGCCATCAGAGGGACTAGCGGGATGGGCTCCTACAATGAGCAGTTCTTC. Residues: CAIRGTSGMGSYNEQFF.

This clone has just one count. The chain carries TRBV5-1 and TRBJ2-6, with D hard to call. V was trimmed by 8 bases and J by 4 bases, leaving 10 bases between them. Germline V gene data show CDR1 as SGHRS and CDR2 as YFSETQ. The CDR3 totals 13 residues. The CDR3 DNA follows: TGCGCCAGTCGACCGGAAGGGGCCAACGTCCTGACTTTC. Translated, it gives CASRPEGANVLTF.

The chain recombines TRBV19 with TRBJ1-5, with D tentatively TRBD1 (5 bases). CDR3 size: 14 residues. The V end was cut by 6 bases, the J end by 6 bases, with 15 bases between. From germline, CDR1 is LNHDA and CDR2 SQIVND (reference sequence). This CDR3 is CASRTGTGAQPQHF. The CDR3 region has the DNA TGTGCCAGTAGAACCGGGACCGGAGCTCAGCCCCAGCATTTT.

V and J are TRBV28 and TRBJ1-2, with TRBD1 identical over 10 bases. The germline gives CDR1 MDHEN, CDR2 SYDVKM. This CDR3 region has 16 residues. With 6 bases clipped from V and 6 bases from J, the junction kept 13 bases outside the gene matches. The CDR3: CASSPATGQGVHGYTF. The CDR3 nucleotides read TGTGCCAGCAGCCCCGCGACAGGACAGGGGGTGCATGGCTACACCTTC.

Comments on this clone: Given a far larger clone just one base away, this is likely a sequencing read error. The V call is TRBV18, the J call TRBJ2-7; D tentatively reads TRBD1 or TRBD2 (7 bases each). Trimming stripped 4 bases from V and 3 bases from J, with 13 bases between. CDR1 and CDR2 (germline): KGHSH, LQKENI. The CDR3 length is 14 residues. The DNA for the CDR3 is TGTGCCAGCTCACTAGCAGGGGGGGACTACGAGCAGTACTTC. This encodes CASSLAGGDYEQYF.

V and J are TRBV6-1 and TRBJ2-7; D may match TRBD1 or TRBD2 (6 bases each). The germline CDR1 and CDR2 sequences are MNHNS and SASEGT. The V end lost 3 bases, the J end lost 3 bases, and 15 bases lay between the germline ends. The CDR3 is 15 residues long. In DNA form, the CDR3 reads TGTGCCAGCAGTGAGCCCAGGAGGGGGAACTACGAGCAGTACTTC. Protein: CASSEPRRGNYEQYF.

The chain recombines TRBV18 with TRBJ2-1; TRBD2 is a possible D gene (6 bases). The CDR3 totals 16 residues. The germline CDR1 and CDR2 sequences are KGHSH and LQKENI. V lost 3 bases to trimming and J lost 8 bases, with 20 bases between them. For the CDR3, the DNA is TGTGCCAGCTCACCCCCGGGACTCCGACCTGGCGATGAGCAGTTCTTC. This encodes CASSPPGLRPGDEQFF.

On this clone: The junction differs from germline at one of its ends, possibly a read error. The rearrangement links TRBV4-1 to TRBJ1-5, with D possibly being TRBD1 (6 bases). Germline lookup yields CDR1 MGHRA and CDR2 YSYEKL. This CDR3 region has 17 residues. For the CDR3, the DNA is TGCGCCAGCAGCCAAGATGGCGCAGGGGAGAGGTATCAACCCCAGCATTTT. This sequence encodes CASSQDGAGERYQPQHF.

The chain has TRBV28 and TRBJ1-5; D unresolved. Deletions cut 6 bases from V and 0 bases from J, with 21 bases between. The CDR3 extends over 18 amino acids. Germline-derived CDR1 and CDR2 are MDHEN and SYDVKM. CDR3 nucleotides: TGTGCCAGCAGCCCCGCGTCCGTTGTGGGTCTTAGCAATCAGCCCCAGCATTTT. Its translation is CASSPASVVGLSNQPQHF.

The chain recombines TRBV5-4 with TRBJ2-5, with a possible D match to TRBD2 (5 bases). This CDR3 comprises 13 residues. V lost 5 bases to trimming and J lost 4 bases, with 12 bases between them. CDR1 SGHNT and CDR2 YYREEE come from the germline V gene (reference sequence). The CDR3 nucleotides read TGTGCCAGCAGTACTACTAGGGTAGAGACCCAGTACTTC. Translated, it gives CASSTTRVETQYF.

This clone showed up just a few times. V usage is TRBV5-4 and J usage is TRBJ2-3, with TRBD2 matching over 8 bases. V shed 2 bases, J shed 0 bases, and the junction held 11 bases outside the gene matches. The CDR3 has 18 residues. Germline-derived CDR1 and CDR2 are SGHNT and YYREEE (reference sequence). DNA of the CDR3: TGTGCCAGCAGCTTAGGATCCGGGGGGGCTCCCAGCACAGATACGCAGTATTTT. Protein product: CASSLGSGGAPSTDTQYF.

This chain joins TRBV30 and TRBJ2-7; no definite D call. Per the germline V gene, CDR1 is GTSNPN and CDR2 is SVGIG (reference sequence). The V end was cut by 3 bases, the J end by 3 bases, with 9 bases between. This CDR3 is built from 12 residues. CDR3 protein: CAWRAVSYEQYF. CDR3 in DNA: TGTGCCTGGAGAGCAGTCAGCTACGAGCAGTACTTC.

The rearrangement uses TRBV2 and TRBJ2-7; 7 bases match TRBD1. The CDR3 is made up of 15 amino acids. CDR1 SNHLY and CDR2 FYNNEI come from the germline V gene. Trimming took 4 bases from V and 0 from J; bases not matched to a gene: 6. CDR3 sequence (DNA): TGTGCCAGCAGTGGAGACAGGGCTTCCTCCTACGAGCAGTACTTC. This encodes CASSGDRASSYEQYF.

The gene calls are TRBV15 and TRBJ2-7; a possible D gene is TRBD2 (7 bases). There are 15 residues in the CDR3. Germline V lookup: CDR1 LNHNV, CDR2 YYDKDF (reference sequence). Trimming took 1 base from V and 3 from J, leaving 13 bases between them. The CDR3 sequence: CATSRGGRGVYEQYF. The CDR3 DNA is TGTGCCACCAGCAGAGGGGGGAGGGGGGTCTACGAGCAGTACTTC.

The chain has TRBV7-9 and TRBJ2-5; 8 bases are a match to TRBD1. Germline trimming cut 5 bases from V and 7 bases from J; bases unmatched to any gene: 15. The CDR3 extends over 16 amino acids. The germline V gene encodes CDR1 SEHNR and CDR2 FQNEAQ (reference sequence). The CDR3 is CASSGTGTGARVTQYF. CDR3 in DNA: TGTGCCAGCAGCGGCACCGGGACAGGAGCTAGGGTGACCCAGTACTTC. Full variable domain (missing parts from reference TRBV7-9 and TRBJ2-5): DTGVSQNPRHKITKRGQNVTFRCDPISEHNRLYWYRQTLGQGPEFLTYFQNEAQLEKSRLLSDRFSAERPKGSFSTLEIQRTEQGDSAMYLCASSGTGTGARVTQYFGPGTRLLVL.